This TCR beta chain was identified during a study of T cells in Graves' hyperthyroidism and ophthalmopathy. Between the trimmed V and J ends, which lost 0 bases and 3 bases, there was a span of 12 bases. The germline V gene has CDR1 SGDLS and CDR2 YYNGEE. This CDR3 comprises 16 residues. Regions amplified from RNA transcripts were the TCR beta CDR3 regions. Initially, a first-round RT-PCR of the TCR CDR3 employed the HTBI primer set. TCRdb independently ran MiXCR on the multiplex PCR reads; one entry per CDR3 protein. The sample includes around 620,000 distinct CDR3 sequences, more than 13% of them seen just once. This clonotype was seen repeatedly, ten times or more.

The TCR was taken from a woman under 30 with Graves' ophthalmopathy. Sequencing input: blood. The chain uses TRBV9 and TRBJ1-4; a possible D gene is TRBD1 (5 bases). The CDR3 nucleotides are TGTGCCAGCAGCGTAGCTACGGACATAGCTAATGAAAAACTGTTTTTT. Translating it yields CASSVATDIANEKLFF.